These 21 T cell receptor beta chains were sequenced from one sample in a study of early T cells in non-severe SARS-CoV-2 infection. TCRdb independently ran MiXCR on the 5' RACE reads; one entry per CDR3 protein. The table shows tens of thousands of distinct CDR3 sequences, with about 10% occurring only once. Sequences were obtained from whole blood. The origin of the receptors is an adult who was a healthcare worker with PCR-confirmed SARS-CoV-2 infection or an uninfected control (not recorded which).

This clonotype was observed a few times. The genes are TRBV29-1 and TRBJ2-7; 10 bases align to TRBD1. The CDR3 totals 13 residues. J was trimmed by 7 bases and V by 7 bases; bases with no gene match: 10. Germline values: CDR1 SQVTM, CDR2 ANQGSEA. The CDR3: CSALRQGAREQYF. The CDR3 region has the DNA TGCAGCGCTTTAAGACAGGGGGCTCGGGAGCAGTACTTC.

The rearrangement joins TRBV4-1 to TRBJ1-2; D unclear. This CDR3 is built from 14 residues. Germline V lookup: CDR1 MGHRA, CDR2 YSYEKL. Trimming stripped 0 bases from V and 4 bases from J, with 9 bases between. CDR3 loop: CASSQEQAAYGYTF. The DNA of the CDR3 is TGCGCCAGCAGCCAAGAGCAGGCGGCCTATGGCTACACCTTC.

This clonotype was observed many times. This chain links TRBV11-2 with TRBJ2-5, with D possibly matching TRBD2 (5 bases). Trimming left V 5 bases short and J 4 bases short, with 17 bases between. Germline-derived CDR1 and CDR2 are SGHAT and FQNNGV. CDR3 length: 15 amino acids. CDR3 residues: CASSHMFREGETQYF. CDR3 DNA sequence: TGTGCCAGCAGCCATATGTTCCGGGAAGGAGAGACCCAGTACTTC. Filled out from reference TRBV11-2 and TRBJ2-5, the complete variable domain reads EAGVAQSPRYKIIEKRQSVAFWCNPISGHATLYWYQQILGQGPKLLIQFQNNGVVDDSQLPKDRFSAERLKGVDSTLKIQPAKLEDSAVYLCASSHMFREGETQYFGPGTRLLVL.

This clonotype was seen a handful of times. The chain couples TRBV19 to TRBJ2-2; TRBD2 matches 12 bases. CDR1 LNHDA and CDR2 SQIVND come from the germline V gene (reference sequence). With V trimmed by 7 bases and J by 3 bases, 3 bases remained unmatched. This CDR3 region has 15 residues. The CDR3 DNA follows: TGTGCCAGTACCCCTAGCGGGAGGGACACCGGGGAGCTGTTTTTT. Encoded protein: CASTPSGRDTGELFF.

This clonotype was counted a few times. The chain couples TRBV25-1 to TRBJ2-1, with D unresolved. This CDR3 spans 12 amino acids. V was pared by 8 bases and J by 7 bases, with 12 bases between. The germline CDR1 and CDR2 sequences are MGHDK and SYGVNS. CDR3 sequence reads: CASEWQTNEQFF. CDR3 DNA sequence: TGTGCCAGCGAGTGGCAGACTAATGAGCAGTTCTTC.

The chain's CDR3 is CASRGSGGRDLRGNTIYF. The CDR3 nucleotides are TGTGCCAGCAGGGGCTCCGGGGGCCGAGATCTACGGGGAAACACCATATATTTT. The chain couples TRBV6-1 to TRBJ1-3; a possible D gene is TRBD1 (6 bases). From germline, CDR1 is MNHNS and CDR2 SASEGT. The V and J ends lost 6 bases and 4 bases respectively, with 25 bases between them. This CDR3 comprises 18 residues.

A note on this clonotype: Given a much more abundant clone one base away, this may be a read error. This sequence joins TRBV5-1 and TRBJ2-7; no clear D gene. CDR3 length: 14 amino acids. The germline V gene has CDR1 SGHRS and CDR2 YFSETQ. CDR3 in DNA: TGCGCCAGCAGCTTGGATGGCAACTCCTACGAGCTGTACTTC. Protein sequence: CASSLDGNSYELYF.

This clonotype was found many times. The J gene is TRBJ1-1, the V gene TRBV5-1; no firm D call. Trimming shortened V by 4 bases and J by 7 bases, and 17 bases separated the two germline ends. CDR1 is SGHRS, CDR2 YFSETQ, per germline. The CDR3 is 14 residues long. CDR3 in amino acids: CASSPGPGRNEAFF. In nucleotides, the CDR3 is TGCGCCAGCAGCCCCGGTCCGGGTAGGAATGAAGCTTTCTTT.

The V gene is TRBV2, the J gene TRBJ1-1, with a possible D match to TRBD1 (6 bases). CDR3 size: 14 residues. Germline CDR1 reads SNHLY; CDR2 reads FYNNEI. Trimming removed 5 bases from V and 5 bases from J, with 15 bases in between. This chain's CDR3 is CASSRGGRGTEAFF. The CDR3 nucleotides read TGTGCCAGCAGTCGGGGAGGCAGGGGAACTGAAGCTTTCTTT.

In this sample, this clonotype turned up a few times. This chain joins TRBV5-6 and TRBJ2-5; D may be TRBD2 (5 bases). Germline V CDR1 and CDR2: SGHDT, YYEEEE. CDR3 length: 13 amino acids. V lost 3 bases to trimming and J lost 3 bases, with 9 bases between them. CDR3 nucleotide sequence: TGTGCCAGCAGCTGGCGGCGGGAAGAGACCCAGTACTTC. As protein: CASSWRREETQYF.

A few counts support this clonotype. This chain joins TRBV20-1 and TRBJ2-1, with a possible D match to TRBD2 (5 bases). Deletions cut 4 bases from V and 9 bases from J, with 13 bases between. CDR1 and CDR2 (germline): DFQATT, SNEGSKA (reference sequence). This CDR3 has 12 amino acids. The CDR3 region has the DNA TGCAGTGCTAAACTAGGGTTTGGTGAGCAGTTCTTC. Its translation: CSAKLGFGEQFF.

There are many counts of this clonotype. The chain joins TRBV27 to TRBJ2-1; D remains unclear. Trimming took off 3 bases at V and 6 bases at J, with 15 bases between the two ends. The germline V gene has CDR1 MNHEY and CDR2 SMNVEV (reference sequence). This CDR3 is 15 amino acids long. This chain's CDR3 is CASSFMVRLSNEQFF. CDR3 bases: TGTGCCAGCAGTTTTATGGTTCGCCTTTCCAATGAGCAGTTCTTC.

The sample holds many counts of this clonotype. The V call is TRBV3-1, the J call TRBJ2-7; 14 nucleotides align to TRBD2. In germline, CDR1 is LGHDT, CDR2 YNNKEL (reference sequence). Trimming at V came to 4 bases and at J to 4 bases, leaving 9 bases not matched to a gene. The CDR3 spans 17 residues. CDR3 nucleotides: TGTGCCAGCAGCCGTCCTACCGGGACTAGCGGGGGTTACGAGCAGTACTTC. It is translated as CASSRPTGTSGGYEQYF.

V and J are TRBV2 and TRBJ2-7, with a tentative D call TRBD2 (5 bases). Germline V lookup: CDR1 SNHLY, CDR2 FYNNEI. Trimming took 0 bases from V and 6 from J, leaving 12 bases between them. The CDR3 has 14 residues. CDR3 amino acids: CASSEARAASEQYF. CDR3 sequence (DNA): TGTGCCAGCAGTGAAGCGAGGGCAGCCTCCGAGCAGTACTTC.

This clonotype has more than one count but fewer than ten. The J gene is TRBJ2-7, the V gene TRBV7-9; D is unresolved. This CDR3 is 12 amino acids long. Germline V lookup: CDR1 SEHNR, CDR2 FQNEAQ (reference sequence). V dropped 1 base and J dropped 5 bases, with 6 bases sitting between them. This CDR3 reads CASSLDHNEQYF. CDR3 in DNA: TGTGCCAGCAGCTTAGATCATAACGAGCAGTACTTC. Variable domain in full (rest from reference TRBV7-9 and TRBJ2-7): DTGVSQNPRHKITKRGQNVTFRCDPISEHNRLYWYRQTLGQGPEFLTYFQNEAQLEKSRLLSDRFSAERPKGSFSTLEIQRTEQGDSAMYLCASSLDHNEQYFGPGTRLTVT.

The chain links TRBV19 to TRBJ1-1; 7 bases align to TRBD1. The CDR3 length is 15 residues. V was clipped by 7 bases and J by 6 bases; unmatched bases: 14. Germline V gene lookup returns CDR1 LNHDA and CDR2 SQIVND (reference sequence). This CDR3 reads CASTTTGFIGAEAFF. The CDR3 nucleotides read TGTGCCAGTACCACGACAGGGTTTATCGGCGCTGAAGCTTTCTTT.

In its sample, this clonotype was seen many times. The chain joins TRBV6-6 to TRBJ2-7, with D uncertain. Trimming removed 6 bases at V and 0 bases at J, with 6 bases between. This CDR3 is 12 amino acids long. CDR1 is MNHNY, CDR2 SVGAGI, per germline (reference sequence). Here the CDR3 reads CASRETSYEQYF. The CDR3, as DNA: TGTGCCAGCAGAGAGACCTCCTACGAGCAGTACTTC.

This clonotype was seen a handful of times. This rearrangement joins TRBV11-2 to TRBJ2-7; maybe TRBD1 (5 bases). This CDR3 is built from 12 residues. CDR1 is SGHAT, CDR2 FQNNGV, per germline. The V end was cut by 5 bases, the J end by 3 bases, with 8 bases between. Here the CDR3 reads CASSPQDYEQYF. DNA for the CDR3: TGTGCCAGCAGCCCACAGGACTACGAGCAGTACTTC.

The chain employs TRBV19 and TRBJ2-6; D unresolved. Germline values: CDR1 LNHDA, CDR2 SQIVND (reference sequence). The CDR3 spans 14 residues. Trimming took 5 bases from V and 6 from J, leaving 11 bases between them. In DNA form, the CDR3 reads TGTGCCAGTAGTCAGACTCTGGCGGCCAACGTCCTGACTTTC. It codes for CASSQTLAANVLTF.

In this sample, this clonotype turned up many times. V gene TRBV4-3 combines with J gene TRBJ1-1; TRBD1 matches at 7 bases. V was clipped by 1 base and J by 6 bases; unmatched bases: 5. Germline V gives CDR1 LGHNA, CDR2 YSLEER. The CDR3 sequence is 14 residues long. The CDR3 coding sequence is TGCGCCAGCAGCCAAGTAGGGGACAGCCCTGAAGCTTTCTTT. It specifies CASSQVGDSPEAFF.

The chain carries TRBV12-3 or TRBV12-4 and TRBJ1-3; TRBD1 aligns across 7 bases. J lost 4 bases, V lost 6 bases, and 6 bases had no gene match. The CDR3 is 14 residues long. This CDR3 is CASSQDRPGNTIYF. As DNA, the CDR3 is TGTGCCAGCAGCCAGGACAGGCCGGGAAACACCATATATTTT.